The sequence of this TCR beta chain was determined in a study of identifying expanded T cells in peripheral blood (dated by TCRdb to between 2019 and 2020). Background for the entire study: Technical replicates were generated by sequencing separate aliquots of the same genomic DNA pool, with four replicates compared pairwise.

During the collection period, no infections or other immune events were recorded for the healthy donors. To calibrate time-dependent variance in a beta-binomial model of T-cell clone differential abundance, blood repertoires from healthy donors were used as a training cohort. The training cohort included around ten healthy donors, of whom 3 were female and 7 were male. An age range of about 29 to 65 years, with an average of roughly 40 years, was recorded for the donors. Whole blood from each healthy donor was obtained from a commercial supplier and was collected at three time points approximately 15 days apart. For immunosequencing, genomic DNA was extracted from unsorted whole blood. For this chain, trimming is 5 bases at the V end and 3 bases at the J end, and the number of junction bases without a gene match is 7. Per the germline V gene, SGHVS is the CDR1 and FQNEAQ is the CDR2. The CDR3, from cysteine to phenylalanine, totals 14 residues. The kept DNA is CDR3 alone, 42 bases in frame from the first base.

Overall study results and their limits: About 1.3 differentially abundant clones were flagged by the binomial model between technical replicates, whereas about 17 and 20 were flagged over approximately two weeks and four weeks, respectively. It was expected by the authors that biological variance in healthy repertoires might increase further over much longer intervals, such as months to years. Both the number of clones called differentially abundant and the false-positive rate were significantly reduced by the beta-binomial model across all healthy-donor time intervals. Variance in clone template counts between roughly two-week samples significantly increased with total template count across all healthy donors.

A remark on this clone: Its specific antigen is unknown. No quality values exist for individual bases; no much larger clone is one base distant.

The immunoSEQ Assay, which relies on bias-controlled multiplex PCR amplification of genomic DNA, was used to profile TCRbeta CDR3 regions. Per the authors' processing: To quantify the absolute abundance of each unique TCRbeta CDR3 region, the sequences were collapsed and filtered. Differential abundance was assessed using a binomial (Fisher-equivalent) model and a beta-binomial model in which time-dependent variance fitted from healthy donors was added. Clones with fewer than 5 combined templates were excluded, and clones with Benjamini-Hochberg FDR below 0.01 were called differentially abundant. The form v = (b*log(k)+a)^2 was used to model beta-binomial variance as a function of total template count across the two samples. Sourced from immuneACCESS, this table was stored by TCRdb with only in-frame sequences that have V and J called. A share of the clones is absent; for the studies checked, an unresolved V gene accounts for under half, and the remainder has no known explanation. V and J calls and clone size are copied from that table; D and trimming were computed from the DNA. The sample includes approximately 63,000 clones, with roughly 86% observed a single time. Around 4.3% of the sample rests with the top ten.

The TCR comes from a person aged 18 to 70 in good health. The sequencing input was blood. The V gene is TRBV7-8 and the J gene is TRBJ2-7, with 7 middle bases fitting TRBD1. The bases are TGTGCCAGCAGCCCTATTGGGACAGTCTACGAGCAGTACTTC. It translates as CASSPIGTVYEQYF.